One and the same sample provided the 29 T cell receptor beta chains below, sequenced in a study of T cells after yellow fever vaccination (dated 2019 in TCRdb). The method was 5' RACE. The data were produced on an Illumina HiSeq 2500. The public sequencing data were trimmed at Q25 with fastp and processed into clonotypes with MiXCR by TCRdb, which kept only in-frame beta chains. Every CDR3 protein is listed once, alongside the most common genes and DNA of its rows. A total of approximately 510,000 distinct CDR3 sequences appear in this sample, 20% to 25% of them only once. About 16% of the sample lies in the top ten. Sample treatment or condition, as interpreted from the label and publication: live attenuated yellow fever vaccine strain. Source: PBMCs, taken around 3 weeks after the first yellow fever vaccination. These receptors were collected from a man younger than 30 who received the YFV17D yellow fever vaccine.

The V and J genes are TRBV5-4 and TRBJ1-1; D possibly corresponds to TRBD1 (6 bases). Germline CDR1 and CDR2: SGHNT and YYREEE (reference sequence). Trimming took off 7 bases at V and 0 bases at J, with 7 bases between the two ends. The CDR3 has 12 residues. The CDR3 DNA is TGTGCCAGCGAGGGGGTGAACACTGAAGCTTTCTTT. Its translation is CASEGVNTEAFF.

V is TRBV10-3 and J is TRBJ2-3; 11 nucleotides line up with TRBD2. From germline, CDR1 is ENHRY and CDR2 SYGVKD. The ends lost 10 bases at V and 6 bases at J; junction bases unmatched: 21. The CDR3 runs 18 residues. The CDR3 DNA is TGTGCCACCTCGGGGACTAGCGGTGGAGCGGGGGGAGGCGATACGCAGTATTTT. Amino acids: CATSGTSGGAGGGDTQYF.

This clonotype was observed once. The chain links TRBV9 to TRBJ2-7; D unclear. V was trimmed by 4 bases and J by 6 bases, leaving 11 bases between them. CDR1 is SGDLS and CDR2 is YYNGEE in the germline V gene. CDR3 length: 12 amino acids. The chain's CDR3 is CASSLRYGEQYF. As DNA, the CDR3 is TGTGCCAGCAGCCTGCGGTACGGCGAGCAGTACTTC.

This clonotype has only a few counts. The V gene is TRBV5-6, the J gene TRBJ2-3; D is perhaps TRBD2 (6 bases). Germline-derived CDR1 and CDR2 are SGHDT and YYEEEE. The CDR3 runs to 14 residues. The germline V and J ends were trimmed by 2 bases and 4 bases, with 11 bases remaining between them. The CDR3 spells CASSFRGRSDTQYF. The DNA for the CDR3 is TGTGCCAGCAGCTTCCGGGGGAGATCAGATACGCAGTATTTT.

The chain has TRBV9 and TRBJ1-1, with TRBD1 matching 7 bases. This CDR3 is 16 amino acids long. Trimming took 4 bases from V and 3 from J; bases not matched to a gene: 12. In germline, CDR1 is SGDLS, CDR2 YYNGEE. DNA for the CDR3: TGTGCCAGCAGCCCTAGATGGGACAGTACGTACACTGAAGCTTTCTTT. Protein: CASSPRWDSTYTEAFF.

This clonotype was seen only a few times. Mismatch with germline at one junction end may stem from a read error. The V call is TRBV20-1, the J call TRBJ1-1; tentatively, D is TRBD1 (5 bases). The germline CDR1 and CDR2 sequences are DFQATT and SNEGSKA (reference sequence). This CDR3 has 16 residues. CDR3 in DNA: TGCTGTGCTAGGGGCTTTACCGGGGGACGTGGCACTGAAGCTTTCTTT. This codes for CCARGFTGGRGTEAFF.

This clonotype was detected only a few times. The chain uses TRBV7-2 and TRBJ1-2; D might be TRBD1 (6 bases). Germline CDR1 is SGHTA and CDR2 is FQGNSA. This CDR3 region has 14 residues. With 5 bases removed from V and 7 bases from J, the gap between germline ends came to 17 bases. The CDR3 spells CASSPGLGGGGYTF. Written as DNA, the CDR3 is TGTGCCAGCAGCCCAGGGTTAGGGGGTGGTGGCTACACCTTC. Drawing the rest from reference TRBV7-2 and TRBJ1-2, the complete variable domain is GAGVSQSPSNKVTEKGKDVELRCDPISGHTALYWYRQSLGQGLEFLIYFQGNSAPDKSGLPSDRFSAERTGGSVSTLTIQRTQQEDSAVYLCASSPGLGGGGYTFGSGTRLTVV.

This clonotype was found a few times. This chain joins TRBV9 and TRBJ2-3; D remains ambiguous. V was shortened by 3 bases and J by 2 bases, with 4 bases between the two germline ends. Germline V gives CDR1 SGDLS, CDR2 YYNGEE. This CDR3 has 12 residues. The CDR3 coding sequence is TGTGCCAGCAGCGGGGTCACAGATACGCAGTATTTT. Translating it yields CASSGVTDTQYF.

This clonotype was seen a handful of times. The chain links TRBV28 to TRBJ1-5; D is unclear. The CDR3 length is 13 residues. Trimming pared 6 bases from V and 8 bases from J, leaving 14 bases between. The germline gives CDR1 MDHEN, CDR2 SYDVKM. The CDR3 DNA reads TGTGCCAGCAGCCCCTCCCACGGGGAGCCCCAGCATTTT. Amino acids: CASSPSHGEPQHF. Full variable domain (remainder filled in from reference TRBV28 and TRBJ1-5): DVKVTQSSRYLVKRTGEKVFLECVQDMDHENMFWYRQDPGLGLRLIYFSYDVKMKEKGDIPEGYSVSREKKERFSLILESASTNQTSMYLCASSPSHGEPQHFGDGTRLSIL.

The chain links TRBV6-2 or TRBV6-3 to TRBJ2-7, with TRBD1 matching over 7 bases. J gave up 0 bases and V 6 bases, and 14 bases lay outside the gene matches. Germline CDR1 MNHEY, CDR2 SVGEGT. CDR3 length: 17 residues. This CDR3 is CASSLPGQALSSYEQYF. CDR3 coding DNA: TGTGCCAGCAGCCTCCCTGGACAGGCCCTGAGCTCCTACGAGCAGTACTTC.

The rearrangement uses TRBV18 and TRBJ2-7, with D tentatively TRBD2 (5 bases). V lost 4 bases to trimming and J lost 11 bases, with 6 bases between them. CDR1 is KGHSH and CDR2 is LQKENI in the germline V gene. There are 9 residues in the CDR3. CDR3: CASSLGKYV. DNA for the CDR3: TGTGCCAGCTCACTCGGGAAGTACGTC.

CDR3 DNA: TGTGCCAGCAGCTCCGAGGTCAGACTAGCGGGGTCGGACGAGCAGTACTTC. Its translation is CASSSEVRLAGSDEQYF. The chain combines TRBV7-6 with TRBJ2-7; 11 bases match TRBD2. V was clipped by 4 bases and J by 5 bases; unmatched bases: 13. Germline CDR1 is SGHVS and CDR2 is FNYEAQ. The CDR3 sequence is 17 residues long.

This rearrangement joins TRBV12-5 to TRBJ2-7, with 8 bases that match TRBD1. This CDR3 region has 16 residues. Germline CDR1 and CDR2: LGHNT and FRNRAP. J lost 3 bases, V lost 8 bases, and 15 bases had no gene match. The CDR3 is CASHGQGRFTNYEQYF. DNA of the CDR3: TGTGCTAGTCACGGACAGGGAAGATTTACTAACTACGAGCAGTACTTC.

The J gene is TRBJ1-6, the V gene TRBV4-3; 8 positions agree with TRBD1. Germline V gene sequence: CDR1 LGHNA, CDR2 YSLEER. After removal of 8 bases from V and 8 bases from J, the junction contained 5 bases not matched to a gene. CDR3 length: 13 amino acids. The CDR3 nucleotides are TGCGCCAGCCAAGACAGGGGAGATTCACCCCTCCACTTT. This codes for CASQDRGDSPLHF.

The table lists this clonotype with a few counts. The rearrangement joins TRBV7-9 to TRBJ1-4; possibly TRBD1 for D (6 bases). The CDR3 covers 14 residues. Trimming shortened V by 5 bases and J by 8 bases, and 15 bases separated the two germline ends. Germline CDR1 and CDR2: SEHNR and FQNEAQ (reference sequence). CDR3 loop: CASSPQGHREKLFF. Written as DNA, the CDR3 is TGTGCCAGCAGCCCTCAGGGGCATCGGGAAAAACTGTTTTTT.

The V gene is TRBV6-5, the J gene TRBJ2-5; D remains unclear. V was cut by 0 bases and J by 5 bases, with 13 bases left in between. The CDR3 runs 15 residues. Germline CDR1 is MNHEY and CDR2 is SVGAGI. CDR3 in DNA: TGTGCCAGCAGTTACTCGTTAGGCGGACCCGAGACCCAGTACTTC. Translation: CASSYSLGGPETQYF.

CDR3: CASTPDRGVTEAFF. The CDR3 nucleotides are TGTGCCAGCACTCCGGACCGGGGGGTCACTGAAGCTTTCTTT. The rearrangement links TRBV5-4 to TRBJ1-1, with D maybe TRBD1 (5 bases). V lost 6 bases and J 4 bases, leaving 16 bases between the germline ends. CDR3 size: 14 residues. The germline CDR1 and CDR2 sequences are SGHNT and YYREEE (reference sequence).

The chain recombines TRBV6-7 with TRBJ2-3, with 7 bases fitting TRBD1. TRBV6-7 is an open reading frame whose function is uncertain. With V trimmed by 5 bases and J by 2 bases, 25 bases remained unmatched. This CDR3 contains 21 residues. In DNA, the CDR3 is TGTGCCAGCAGTCAACCCGACCGGACAGGATTAAGCCGTGAGACCACAGATACGCAGTATTTT. It encodes CASSQPDRTGLSRETTDTQYF.

This clonotype was counted at least ten times. The rearrangement uses TRBV7-2 and TRBJ2-7; no definite D call. Trimming stripped 3 bases from V and 1 base from J, with 7 bases between. The CDR3 sequence is 13 residues long. Germline loops: CDR1 SGHTA, CDR2 FQGNSA. The CDR3 region is CASSFTSSYEQYV. Here the CDR3 DNA reads TGTGCCAGCAGCTTTACCTCATCCTACGAGCAGTACGTC.

V usage is TRBV19 and J usage is TRBJ1-5, with D possibly being TRBD1 (5 bases). V was pared by 5 bases and J by 0 bases, with 11 bases between. The CDR3 runs 15 residues. The germline V gene has CDR1 LNHDA and CDR2 SQIVND (reference sequence). The CDR3 DNA is TGTGCCAGTAGTGCCCTACAGGATAGCAATCAGCCCCAGCATTTT. This codes for CASSALQDSNQPQHF.

This clonotype was picked up a small number of times. The chain recombines TRBV4-3 with TRBJ1-6; tentative D call: TRBD1 (5 bases). Trimming stripped 0 bases from V and 1 base from J, with 10 bases between. Germline V gene sequence: CDR1 LGHNA, CDR2 YSLEER. The CDR3 is 17 residues long. The CDR3 region is CASSQDEGASYNSPLHF. The CDR3 bases are TGCGCCAGCAGCCAAGATGAAGGGGCTTCCTATAATTCACCCCTCCACTTT.

The rearrangement uses TRBV7-6 and TRBJ1-3; TRBD1 might be the D (5 bases). V was cut by 11 bases and J by 4 bases, with 15 bases left in between. This CDR3 comprises 13 residues. In germline, CDR1 is SGHVS, CDR2 FNYEAQ. The CDR3 DNA follows: TGTGCCGGAATCGGGACGGACGGAAACACCATATATTTT. It encodes CAGIGTDGNTIYF.

This clonotype was observed a few times. DNA for the CDR3: TGTGCCAGCACCTGGACTAGCGCAAACCTCAATGAGCAGTTCTTC. This encodes CASTWTSANLNEQFF. The V gene is TRBV6-1, the J gene TRBJ2-1; 9 nucleotides match TRBD2. The CDR3 consists of 15 residues. Germline V lookup: CDR1 MNHNS, CDR2 SASEGT. V gave up 7 bases and J gave up 6 bases; unmatched junction bases: 10.

A few counts support this clonotype. V and J are TRBV5-1 and TRBJ1-2; D not resolved. Germline V gives CDR1 SGHRS, CDR2 YFSETQ. Deletions cut 4 bases from V and 3 bases from J, with 10 bases between. The CDR3 covers 13 residues. Here the CDR3 DNA reads TGCGCCAGCAGCGAAGGGTTGGACTATGGCTACACCTTC. Translation: CASSEGLDYGYTF.

This clonotype has more than one count but fewer than ten. This chain connects TRBV7-9 to TRBJ2-3; tentative D call: TRBD1 (6 bases). The CDR3 consists of 14 residues. Germline V gene data show CDR1 as SEHNR and CDR2 as FQNEAQ (reference sequence). Between the trimmed V and J ends, which lost 4 bases and 4 bases, there was a span of 12 bases. CDR3 in amino acids: CASSSSRGADTQYF. The CDR3 region has the DNA TGTGCCAGCAGCTCAAGCAGGGGTGCAGATACGCAGTATTTT.

There are a few counts of this clonotype. V gene TRBV7-9 combines with J gene TRBJ2-5; 8 nucleotides align to TRBD1. CDR1 SEHNR and CDR2 FQNEAQ come from the germline V gene (reference sequence). V shed 0 bases and J 6 bases; nucleotides not matched to a gene: 9. This CDR3 has 16 residues. The CDR3 DNA reads TGTGCCAGCAGCTTAGCGGACAGGGCAAGGGTACAGACCCAGTACTTC. The encoded protein is CASSLADRARVQTQYF.

V and J are TRBV18 and TRBJ2-1; possible D gene TRBD1, 6 bases. Looked up from germline, CDR1 is KGHSH and CDR2 is LQKENI. V lost 3 bases and J lost 6, with 15 bases in between. This CDR3 is built from 15 residues. The DNA for the CDR3 is TGTGCCAGCTCACCCTCCAGGGGAGTCCCCAATGAGCAGTTCTTC. Translated, it gives CASSPSRGVPNEQFF.

The chain is built from TRBV7-9 and TRBJ2-1, with no clear D. The CDR3 is made up of 11 amino acids. V lost 10 bases to trimming and J lost 9 bases, with 13 bases between them. Germline lookup yields CDR1 SEHNR and CDR2 FQNEAQ (reference sequence). CDR3 in amino acids: CAIEARGEQFF. DNA of the CDR3: TGTGCCATTGAGGCGCGCGGTGAGCAGTTCTTC.

In its sample, this clonotype was seen many times. The V call is TRBV6-5, the J call TRBJ1-1, with D uncertain. The ends were cut back, 0 bases at V and 2 bases at J, with 4 bases in the middle. Germline-derived CDR1 and CDR2 are MNHEY and SVGAGI. This CDR3 contains 13 residues. This chain's CDR3 is CASSYSANTEAFF. CDR3 nucleotides: TGTGCCAGCAGTTACTCAGCAAACACTGAAGCTTTCTTT.